This T cell receptor beta chain came from a study of STAT5B mutations in CD4+ large granular lymphocyte leukemia. Whole-study context: Among healthy controls, a particular HLA allele went with more CDR3 'QG' motifs. Findings of the study overall: Higher CD4+ than CD8+ T-LGLL clonality might reflect small sample size.

To note about this clone: Antigen specificity is unknown.

Trimming removed 0 bases at V and 5 bases at J, with 12 bases between. The CDR3 runs to 15 residues. CDR1 and CDR2 from the germline V gene are SGHRS and YFSETQ. Methods used by the authors: The detection floor for productive clonotype frequency was 2.59 x 10-5. Clones were read by immunoSEQ multiplex PCR, and TCRdb kept only the in-frame ones, dropping some. The V and J calls and clone size come from that table; D and trimming were worked out from the DNA. The sample holds approximately 32,000 clones, roughly 65% seen once. Control samples were healthy donors' buffy coats. This chain links TRBV5-1 with TRBJ1-5; TRBD1 might be the D (5 bases). This receptor was taken from a human donor in good health. The specimen sequenced was CD4+ T cells from blood buffy coats. In DNA, the CDR3 is TGCGCCAGCAGCTTGGAAGGAGGGGCCTATCAGCCCCAGCATTTT. Protein sequence: CASSLEGGAYQPQHF.